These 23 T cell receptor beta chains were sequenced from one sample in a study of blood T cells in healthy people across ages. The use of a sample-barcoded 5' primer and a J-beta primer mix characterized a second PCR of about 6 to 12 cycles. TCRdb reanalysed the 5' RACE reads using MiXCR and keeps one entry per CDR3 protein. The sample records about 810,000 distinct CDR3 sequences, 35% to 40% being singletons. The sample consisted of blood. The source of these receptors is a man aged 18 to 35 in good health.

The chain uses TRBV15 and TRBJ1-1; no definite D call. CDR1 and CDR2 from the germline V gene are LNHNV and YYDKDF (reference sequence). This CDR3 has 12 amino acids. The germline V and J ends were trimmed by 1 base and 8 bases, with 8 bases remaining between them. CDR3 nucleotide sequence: TGTGCCACCAGCAGAGGAGGTGGCGAAGCTTTCTTT. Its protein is CATSRGGGEAFF.

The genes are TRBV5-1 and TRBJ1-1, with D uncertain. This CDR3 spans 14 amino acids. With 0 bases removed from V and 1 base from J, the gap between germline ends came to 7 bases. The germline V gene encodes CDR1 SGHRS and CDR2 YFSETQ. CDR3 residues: CASSLADPNTEAFF. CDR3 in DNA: TGCGCCAGCAGCTTGGCCGACCCGAACACTGAAGCTTTCTTT.

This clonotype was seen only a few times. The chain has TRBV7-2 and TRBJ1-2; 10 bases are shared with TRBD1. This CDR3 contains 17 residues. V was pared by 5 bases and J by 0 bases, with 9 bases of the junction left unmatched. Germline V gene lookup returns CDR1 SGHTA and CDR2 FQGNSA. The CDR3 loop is CASSHGQGGSTNYGYTF. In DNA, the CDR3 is TGTGCCAGCAGCCACGGACAGGGGGGTAGTACTAACTATGGCTACACCTTC.

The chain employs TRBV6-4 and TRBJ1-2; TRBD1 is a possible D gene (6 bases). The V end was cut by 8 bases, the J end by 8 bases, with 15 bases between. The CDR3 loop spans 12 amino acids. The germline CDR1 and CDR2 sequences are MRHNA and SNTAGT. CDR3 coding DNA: TGTGCCAGCTACGACAGGATCAGGGGCTACACCTTC. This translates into CASYDRIRGYTF.

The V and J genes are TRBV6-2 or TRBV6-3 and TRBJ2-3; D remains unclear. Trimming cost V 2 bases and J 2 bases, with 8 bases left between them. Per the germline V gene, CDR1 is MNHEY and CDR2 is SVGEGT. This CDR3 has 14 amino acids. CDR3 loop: CASSYRPDTDTQYF. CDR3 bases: TGTGCCAGCAGTTACCGCCCAGACACAGATACGCAGTATTTT.

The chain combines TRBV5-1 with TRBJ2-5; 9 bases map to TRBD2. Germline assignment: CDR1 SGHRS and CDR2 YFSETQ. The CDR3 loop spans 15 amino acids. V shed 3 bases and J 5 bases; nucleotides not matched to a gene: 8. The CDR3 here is CASSSTRGGRETQYF. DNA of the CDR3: TGCGCCAGCAGCTCAACGCGGGGGGGCCGGGAGACCCAGTACTTC.

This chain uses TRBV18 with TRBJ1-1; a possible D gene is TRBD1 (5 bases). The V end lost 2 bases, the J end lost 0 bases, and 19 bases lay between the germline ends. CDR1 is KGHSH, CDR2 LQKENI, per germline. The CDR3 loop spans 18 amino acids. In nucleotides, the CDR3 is TGTGCCAGCTCACCAAACTCGGGGGGTTCCGGCATGAACACTGAAGCTTTCTTT. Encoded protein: CASSPNSGGSGMNTEAFF.

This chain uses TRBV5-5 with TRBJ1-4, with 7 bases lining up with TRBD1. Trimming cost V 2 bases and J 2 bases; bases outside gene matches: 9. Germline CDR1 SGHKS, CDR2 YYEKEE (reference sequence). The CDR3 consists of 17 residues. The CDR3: CASSFQGGTVTNEKLFF. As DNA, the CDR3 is TGTGCCAGCAGCTTCCAAGGGGGCACAGTGACTAATGAAAAACTGTTTTTT.

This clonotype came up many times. Here the CDR3 DNA reads TGTGCCAGCAGCACAGGGTTACGGGCCTACGAGCAGTACTTC. As protein: CASSTGLRAYEQYF. The chain combines TRBV6-1 with TRBJ2-7, with D possibly TRBD1 on 6 matching bases. The CDR3 runs to 14 residues. Germline values: CDR1 MNHNS, CDR2 SASEGT. The germline V and J ends were trimmed by 6 bases and 2 bases, with 14 bases remaining between them.

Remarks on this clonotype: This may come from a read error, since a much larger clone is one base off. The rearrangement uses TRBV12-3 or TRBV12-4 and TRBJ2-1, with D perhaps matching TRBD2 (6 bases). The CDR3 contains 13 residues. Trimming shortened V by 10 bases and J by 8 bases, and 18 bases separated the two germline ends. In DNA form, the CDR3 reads TGTGCCACCAACCGACTAGTGGTCGATGAGCAGTTCTTC. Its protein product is CATNRLVVDEQFF.

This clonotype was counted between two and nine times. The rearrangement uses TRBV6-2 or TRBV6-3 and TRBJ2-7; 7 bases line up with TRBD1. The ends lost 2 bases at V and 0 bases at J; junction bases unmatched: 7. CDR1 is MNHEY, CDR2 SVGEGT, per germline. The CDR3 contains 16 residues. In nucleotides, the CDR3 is TGTGCCAGCAGTTACCCTGGACAGGCGGGCTCCTACGAGCAGTACTTC. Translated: CASSYPGQAGSYEQYF.

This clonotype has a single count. Here the CDR3 DNA reads TGTGCCAGCAGCCGACAGGGGGCCGGTCGTAACACTGAAGCTTTCTTT. Encoded protein: CASSRQGAGRNTEAFF. The chain carries TRBV7-2 and TRBJ1-1, with 10 bases aligning to TRBD1. The CDR3 is made up of 16 amino acids. Germline loops: CDR1 SGHTA, CDR2 FQGNSA. The V gene end was trimmed by 5 bases and the J gene end by 2 bases; junction bases not matched to a gene: 8.

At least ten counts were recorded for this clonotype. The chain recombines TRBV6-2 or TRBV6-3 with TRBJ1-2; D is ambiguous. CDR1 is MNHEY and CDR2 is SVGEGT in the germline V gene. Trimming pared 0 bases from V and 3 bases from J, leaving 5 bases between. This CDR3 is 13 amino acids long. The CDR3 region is CASSYSTDYGYTF. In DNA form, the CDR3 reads TGTGCCAGCAGTTACTCTACGGACTATGGCTACACCTTC.

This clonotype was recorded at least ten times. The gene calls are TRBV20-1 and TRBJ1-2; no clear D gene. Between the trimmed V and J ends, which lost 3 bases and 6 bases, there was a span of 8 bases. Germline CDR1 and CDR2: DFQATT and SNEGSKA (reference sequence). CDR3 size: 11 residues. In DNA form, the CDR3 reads TGCAGTGCTAGTAGGGCCAATGGCTACACCTTC. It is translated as CSASRANGYTF.

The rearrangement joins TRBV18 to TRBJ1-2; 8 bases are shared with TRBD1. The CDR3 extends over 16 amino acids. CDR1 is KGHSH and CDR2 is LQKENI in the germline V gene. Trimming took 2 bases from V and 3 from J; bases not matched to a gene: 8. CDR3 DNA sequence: TGTGCCAGCTCACCAAAGTACGGGGGACAGGACTATGGCTACACCTTC. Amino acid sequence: CASSPKYGGQDYGYTF. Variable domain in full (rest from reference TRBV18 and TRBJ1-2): NAGVMQNPRHLVRRRGQEARLRCSPMKGHSHVYWYRQLPEEGLKFMVYLQKENIIDESGMPKERFSAEFPKEGPSILRIQQVVRGDSAAYFCASSPKYGGQDYGYTFGSGTRLTVV.

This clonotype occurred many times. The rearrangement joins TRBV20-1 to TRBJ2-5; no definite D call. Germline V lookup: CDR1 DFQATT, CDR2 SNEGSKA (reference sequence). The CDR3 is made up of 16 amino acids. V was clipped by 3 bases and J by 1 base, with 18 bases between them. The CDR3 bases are TGCAGTGCTAGGACCGACGGCAAAGCCCTCCAAGAGACCCAGTACTTC. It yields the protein CSARTDGKALQETQYF.

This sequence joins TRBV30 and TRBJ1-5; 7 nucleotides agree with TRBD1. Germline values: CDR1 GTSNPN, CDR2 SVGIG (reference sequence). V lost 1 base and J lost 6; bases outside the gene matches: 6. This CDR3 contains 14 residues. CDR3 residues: CAWSGQGSGQPQHF. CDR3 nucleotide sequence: TGTGCCTGGAGTGGACAGGGTTCAGGTCAGCCCCAGCATTTT.

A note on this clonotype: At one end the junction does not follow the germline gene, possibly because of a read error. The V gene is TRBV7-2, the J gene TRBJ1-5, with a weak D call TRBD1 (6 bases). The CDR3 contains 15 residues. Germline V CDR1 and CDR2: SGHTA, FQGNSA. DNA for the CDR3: TGTGCCAGCAGTTTAGCCAGGGGTGGCAATCAGCCCCAGCATTTT. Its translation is CASSLARGGNQPQHF.

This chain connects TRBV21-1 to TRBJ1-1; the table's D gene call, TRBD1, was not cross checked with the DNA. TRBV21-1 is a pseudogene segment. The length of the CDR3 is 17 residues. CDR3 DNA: TGTGCCAGCAGCATTATCGCCGGGACAGGCGGGATCACTGAAGCTTTCTTT. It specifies CASSIIAGTGGITEAFF.

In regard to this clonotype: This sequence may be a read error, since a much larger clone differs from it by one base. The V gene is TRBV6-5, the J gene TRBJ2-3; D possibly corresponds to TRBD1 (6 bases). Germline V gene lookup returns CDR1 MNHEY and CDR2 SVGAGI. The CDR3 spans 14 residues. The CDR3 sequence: CASSYWTDSDMQYF. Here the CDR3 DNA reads TGTGCCAGCAGTTACTGGACAGATTCAGATATGCAGTATTTT.

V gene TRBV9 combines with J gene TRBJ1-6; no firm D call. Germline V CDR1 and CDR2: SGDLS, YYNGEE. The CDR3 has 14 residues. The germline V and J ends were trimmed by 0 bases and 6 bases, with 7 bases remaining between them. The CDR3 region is CASSVEPGNSPLHF. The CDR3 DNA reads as TGTGCCAGCAGCGTAGAGCCGGGTAATTCACCCCTCCACTTT.

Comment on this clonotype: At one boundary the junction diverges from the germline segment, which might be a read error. Written as DNA, the CDR3 is TGTGCTACCACCACAGGTATCCAAGGGACCCAGTACTTC. Translation: CATTTGIQGTQYF. This sequence joins TRBV7-2 and TRBJ2-5; TRBD1 might be the D (5 bases). CDR3 length: 13 residues. Germline V gene data show CDR1 as SGHTA and CDR2 as FQGNSA.

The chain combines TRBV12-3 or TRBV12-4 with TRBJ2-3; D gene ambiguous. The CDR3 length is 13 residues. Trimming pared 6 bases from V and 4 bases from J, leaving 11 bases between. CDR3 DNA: TGTGCCAGCAGCCTCTGGATAGCAGATACGCAGTATTTT. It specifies CASSLWIADTQYF.